This paragraph reports one TCR beta chain. Some clones are missing from TCRdb's copy, which holds only in-frame ones; the method was immunoSEQ multiplex PCR. The sample gives about 660,000 clones, over 75% of which show up once; about 0.0094% is in the top ten. The V gene's germline CDR1 is GTSNPN and CDR2 SVGIG (reference sequence). Trimming shortened V by 8 bases and J by 2 bases, and 14 bases separated the two germline ends. This CDR3 is 13 amino acids long. The sample comes from a study of shared T cell receptors in the human thymus. The same sample was also used in a study of human thymus T cells. This second report adds: Healthy Finnish infants undergoing corrective surgery for congenital heart defects provided the donor material. Resections were taken during corrective heart surgery, and the thymus tissue came from these. Gene usage for V and J segments appeared biased in thymic and blood repertoires. Related research described strongly overlapping thymic repertoires in unrelated people.

The J gene is TRBJ2-3, the V gene TRBV30, with TRBD2 as a possible D gene (7 bases). This clonotype originated in a boy less than two years old with a congenital heart defect. The sequencing sample was made of thymocytes. CDR3: CAGGGRTTDTQYF. CDR3 sequence (DNA): TGTGCCGGGGGGGGCAGGACCACAGATACGCAGTATTTT.